What follows are 32 T cell receptor beta chains derived from one specimen sequenced in a study of sequential checkpoint blockade in melanoma. Treatment of the sample: randomized to nivolumab then ipilimumab (arm A) or the reverse (arm B). Here immunoSEQ multiplex PCR was the method, and the copy in TCRdb shows in-frame clones only, minus some. The sample consists of more than 10,000 clones, approximately 63% of them appearing once. Sequencing used CD8+ T cells sorted from blood (inferred from file names), obtained from a patient given nivolumab and ipilimumab in sequence. The source of these receptors is a human donor with melanoma.

The chain couples TRBV12-5 to TRBJ2-5; 7 nucleotides agree with TRBD1. J was trimmed by 3 bases and V by 4 bases; bases with no gene match: 11. The CDR3 spans 16 residues. Germline CDR1 is LGHNT and CDR2 is FRNRAP. The CDR3 DNA is TGTGCTAGTGGTTGGGAAACAGGGGTAAGGGAAGAGACCCAGTACTTC. Translating it yields CASGWETGVREETQYF.

This clone was detected only a few times. The chain recombines TRBV7-3 with TRBJ1-1, with a weak D call TRBD1 (5 bases). Germline assignment: CDR1 SGHTA and CDR2 FQGTGA. Trimming took off 7 bases at V and 1 base at J, with 19 bases between the two ends. This CDR3 region has 16 residues. In DNA form, the CDR3 reads TGTGCCAGCACCCCACCCTTTGGACATTCGAACACTGAAGCTTTCTTT. Translated: CASTPPFGHSNTEAFF.

The rearrangement uses TRBV9 and TRBJ1-1, with D possibly being TRBD1 (6 bases). Trimming shortened V by 3 bases and J by 5 bases, and 17 bases separated the two germline ends. CDR1 and CDR2 from the germline V gene are SGDLS and YYNGEE. CDR3 length: 15 amino acids. CDR3 region: CASSASQGLRTEAFF. In DNA form, the CDR3 reads TGTGCCAGCAGCGCCTCTCAGGGGCTGAGAACTGAAGCTTTCTTT.

This clone was observed once. The chain combines TRBV7-9 with TRBJ2-5, with a weak D call TRBD1 (6 bases). V dropped 5 bases and J dropped 4 bases, with 14 bases sitting between them. Germline loops: CDR1 SEHNR, CDR2 FQNEAQ (reference sequence). The CDR3 is made up of 14 amino acids. CDR3 residues: CASSIQGYRETQYF. In nucleotides, the CDR3 is TGTGCCAGCAGCATACAGGGTTATAGAGAGACCCAGTACTTC.

The rearrangement joins TRBV5-6 to TRBJ2-1; 13 bases line up with TRBD2. Germline trimming cut 4 bases from V and 7 bases from J; bases unmatched to any gene: 5. This CDR3 region has 15 residues. CDR1 is SGHDT, CDR2 YYEEEE, per germline. In DNA, the CDR3 is TGTGCCAGCAGCCTGACTAGCGGGGGGCCGAATGAGCAGTTCTTC. This encodes CASSLTSGGPNEQFF.

The chain joins TRBV13 to TRBJ2-1, with TRBD2 identical over 10 bases. CDR1 and CDR2 (germline): PRHDT, FYEKMQ (reference sequence). The CDR3 loop spans 16 amino acids. J lost 6 bases, V lost 4 bases, and 9 bases had no gene match. The CDR3 sequence: CASSSSGGAFGNEQFF. CDR3 DNA: TGTGCCAGCAGCTCAAGCGGGGGGGCCTTCGGCAATGAGCAGTTCTTC.

The rearrangement uses TRBV9 and TRBJ2-7, with D possibly being TRBD2 (6 bases). The CDR3 is 15 amino acids. V lost 0 bases, J lost 5 bases, and 15 bases lay in between. The germline V gene has CDR1 SGDLS and CDR2 YYNGEE. The CDR3 nucleotides are TGTGCCAGCAGCGTAGAGCCCGGAGGGTCGAACGAGCAGTACTTC. Translation: CASSVEPGGSNEQYF.

This clone is medium-sized. The genes are TRBV4-3 and TRBJ1-2; D gene ambiguous. Trimming removed 0 bases at V and 8 bases at J, with 13 bases between. Germline CDR1 is LGHNA and CDR2 is YSLEER. The CDR3 totals 14 residues. This chain's CDR3 is CASSQDITSSGYTF. The CDR3 DNA reads as TGCGCCAGCAGCCAAGATATAACCAGTAGCGGCTACACCTTC.

The rearrangement uses TRBV12-1 and TRBJ1-5; TRBD1, the table's D call, was not compared with the DNA. TRBV12-1 is a pseudogene segment. The CDR3 covers 17 residues. CDR3 protein: CASSFYNGDRGDQPQHF. As DNA, the CDR3 is TGTGCCAGCAGCTTCTACAACGGAGACAGGGGTGATCAGCCCCAGCATTTT.

V usage is TRBV30 and J usage is TRBJ2-3; TRBD2 matches 8 bases. CDR1 and CDR2 (germline): GTSNPN, SVGIG (reference sequence). V trimming: 5 bases; J trimming: 3 bases; junction bases outside the gene matches: 10. The CDR3 totals 15 residues. CDR3 loop: CAWDGGVMSTDTQYF. CDR3 DNA: TGTGCCTGGGACGGGGGGGTCATGTCGACAGATACGCAGTATTTT.

V and J are TRBV4-3 and TRBJ2-1; TRBD2 matches 9 bases. This CDR3 region has 16 residues. Germline loops: CDR1 LGHNA, CDR2 YSLEER. Trimming at V came to 0 bases and at J to 7 bases, leaving 7 bases not matched to a gene. DNA for the CDR3: TGCGCCAGCAGCCAAGATCTCAGCGGGGGGCGTAATGAGCAGTTCTTC. It yields the protein CASSQDLSGGRNEQFF.

V and J are TRBV19 and TRBJ2-7; 10 bases agree with TRBD1. There are 14 residues in the CDR3. The J segment lost 4 bases and the V segment lost 4 bases, leaving 4 bases of the junction unmatched. CDR1 LNHDA and CDR2 SQIVND come from the germline V gene (reference sequence). The CDR3 DNA reads TGTGCCAGTAGTAAGGGACAGGGGAGGTACGAGCAGTACTTC. The encoded protein is CASSKGQGRYEQYF.

The chain joins TRBV28 to TRBJ2-4; 13 nucleotides line up with TRBD2. CDR1 and CDR2 (germline): MDHEN, SYDVKM. J was trimmed by 1 base and V by 6 bases; bases with no gene match: 9. The CDR3 sequence is 18 residues long. Written as DNA, the CDR3 is TGTGCCAGCAGCCCAACTAGCGGGAGGGCCGTTGCCAAAAACATTCAGTACTTC. It yields the protein CASSPTSGRAVAKNIQYF.

This sequence joins TRBV6-6 and TRBJ1-2; D gene uncertain. The CDR3 sequence is 13 residues long. V dropped 5 bases and J dropped 3 bases, with 10 bases sitting between them. Per germline, CDR1 MNHNY and CDR2 SVGAGI (reference sequence). The CDR3 nucleotides are TGTGCCAGCAGTCCCCGGACTTACTATGGCTACACCTTC. Translating gives CASSPRTYYGYTF.

This chain links TRBV27 with TRBJ2-5; 9 bases match TRBD1. The DNA end is more similar to TRBJ2-7, so the J call may be wrong. The germline gives CDR1 MNHEY, CDR2 SMNVEV (reference sequence). CDR3 size: 15 residues. The DNA for the CDR3 is TGTGCCAGCAGTTTTTCATGGACAGGGGCCTACGAGCAGTACTTC. This encodes CASSFSWTGAYEQYF.

This clone was seen a few times. The chain links TRBV18 to TRBJ2-7, with 10 bases matching TRBD1. V was clipped by 5 bases and J by 1 base; unmatched bases: 5. The germline V gene encodes CDR1 KGHSH and CDR2 LQKENI. The CDR3 has 15 amino acids. The CDR3 loop reads CASSFPGQGSYEQYF. The CDR3 bases are TGTGCCAGCTCATTTCCGGGACAGGGGTCCTACGAGCAGTACTTC.

The chain combines TRBV6-5 with TRBJ1-2, with D perhaps TRBD1 (5 bases). With 3 bases removed from V and 4 bases from J, the gap between germline ends came to 9 bases. The CDR3 is 13 amino acids. CDR1 MNHEY and CDR2 SVGAGI come from the germline V gene. Written as DNA, the CDR3 is TGTGCCAGCAGTTATTCGACAGTCTATGGCTACACCTTC. Its translation is CASSYSTVYGYTF.

V gene TRBV9 combines with J gene TRBJ2-1; 9 positions match TRBD2. V shed 0 bases and J 4 bases; nucleotides not matched to a gene: 5. The CDR3 is made up of 16 amino acids. The germline gives CDR1 SGDLS, CDR2 YYNGEE. CDR3 in DNA: TGTGCCAGCAGCGTAGCAGTAGCGGGGGAATACAATGAGCAGTTCTTC. It codes for CASSVAVAGEYNEQFF.

This clone showed up just a few times. The chain has TRBV16 and TRBJ1-5; weak D call: TRBD1 (6 bases). The CDR3 sequence is 16 residues long. The ends were cut back, 5 bases at V and 1 base at J, with 15 bases in the middle. CDR1 KGHSY and CDR2 FQNENV come from the germline V gene. In DNA form, the CDR3 reads TGTGCCAGCAGCTCAAACGTCCAGGGGAGCAATCAGCCCCAGCATTTT. Its translation is CASSSNVQGSNQPQHF.

This chain links TRBV5-6 with TRBJ2-3, with TRBD2 identical over 8 bases. The CDR3 is 15 amino acids. V shed 2 bases and J 5 bases; nucleotides not matched to a gene: 7. Looked up from germline, CDR1 is SGHDT and CDR2 is YYEEEE. The CDR3 bases are TGTGCCAGCAGCTTCAACGGGGGGGCTATAGATACGCAGTATTTT. This codes for CASSFNGGAIDTQYF.

The chain recombines TRBV18 with TRBJ2-1, with a tentative D call TRBD1 (6 bases). This CDR3 has 22 amino acids. The germline gives CDR1 KGHSH, CDR2 LQKENI. V was cut by 0 bases and J by 0 bases, with 27 bases left in between. CDR3 residues: CASSPPYPGHSPDTSSYNEQFF. DNA of the CDR3: TGTGCCAGCTCACCACCTTACCCGGGACATTCTCCAGACACCTCCTCCTACAATGAGCAGTTCTTC.

This rearrangement joins TRBV28 to TRBJ2-5; a weak D match, TRBD1 (5 bases). The closer fit of TRBJ2-7 to the DNA end suggests the J call may be wrong. This CDR3 spans 14 amino acids. Germline V gene data show CDR1 as MDHEN and CDR2 as SYDVKM. CDR3 bases: TGTGCCAGCAGTCCACTCAGGGTAAACTACGAGCAGTACTTC. It translates to CASSPLRVNYEQYF.

The V call is TRBV2, the J call TRBJ2-7; no reliable D call. The CDR3 runs 14 residues. The V end was cut by 6 bases, the J end by 6 bases, with 18 bases between. Per germline, CDR1 SNHLY and CDR2 FYNNEI. CDR3 nucleotide sequence: TGTGCCAGCAGCTACGTGTTCGACACGAGCGAGCAGTACTTC. Amino acids: CASSYVFDTSEQYF.

The rearrangement joins TRBV19 to TRBJ2-7, with 11 nucleotides matching TRBD1. V trimming: 5 bases; J trimming: 3 bases; junction bases outside the gene matches: 6. Germline CDR1 LNHDA, CDR2 SQIVND (reference sequence). The CDR3 extends over 15 amino acids. The CDR3 DNA reads TGTGCCAGTAGTTCGTCGGGACAGGGGGGCTACGAGCAGTACTTC. As protein: CASSSSGQGGYEQYF.

The rearrangement uses TRBV18 and TRBJ1-2; D gene uncertain. Trimming removed 3 bases from V and 6 bases from J, with 20 bases in between. This CDR3 region has 16 residues. CDR1 and CDR2 (germline): KGHSH, LQKENI. CDR3: CASSPLEINTPNGYTF. CDR3 sequence (DNA): TGTGCCAGCTCACCCCTCGAAATAAATACACCGAATGGCTACACCTTC. The whole variable domain, filled in from reference TRBV18 and TRBJ1-2, reads NAGVMQNPRHLVRRRGQEARLRCSPMKGHSHVYWYRQLPEEGLKFMVYLQKENIIDESGMPKERFSAEFPKEGPSILRIQQVVRGDSAAYFCASSPLEINTPNGYTFGSGTRLTVV.

This clone was detected only once. Germline and junction disagree at one end, which may indicate a read error. The V gene is TRBV5-3, the J gene TRBJ2-7, with TRBD1 matching 9 bases. TRBV5-3 is an open reading frame, and its role is uncertain. The length of the CDR3 is 15 residues. The CDR3 DNA reads TGTGCCAGCAGCTTAATACAGGGGGCGGTATACGAGCAGTACTTC. This gives the protein CASSLIQGAVYEQYF.

The chain recombines TRBV7-9 with TRBJ2-7, with D possibly matching TRBD1 (6 bases). The germline V gene encodes CDR1 SEHNR and CDR2 FQNEAQ (reference sequence). The CDR3 length is 15 residues. The V gene lost 1 base and the J gene lost 2 bases, with 12 bases spanning the gap. The CDR3, as DNA: TGTGCCAGCAGCTTAGTTGGCCAGGGGACCTACGAGCAGTACTTC. As protein: CASSLVGQGTYEQYF.

The rearrangement uses TRBV10-1 and TRBJ2-6; D is unresolved. This CDR3 spans 14 amino acids. The V and J ends lost 6 bases and 2 bases respectively, with 8 bases between them. Germline-derived CDR1 and CDR2 are WNHNN and SYGVQD (reference sequence). CDR3 nucleotides: TGCGCCAGCAGCAGGATCCCTGGGGCCAACGTCCTGACTTTC. It is translated as CASSRIPGANVLTF.

This rearrangement joins TRBV19 to TRBJ1-5, with D possibly matching TRBD1 (5 bases). The CDR3 runs to 15 residues. Looked up from germline, CDR1 is LNHDA and CDR2 is SQIVND (reference sequence). V lost 6 bases to trimming and J lost 3 bases, with 15 bases between them. CDR3 coding DNA: TGTGCCAGTAGAACCACCCCAGGGTACAATCAGCCCCAGCATTTT. This sequence encodes CASRTTPGYNQPQHF. Full variable domain (rest looked up from reference TRBV19 and TRBJ1-5): DGGITQSPKYLFRKEGQNVTLSCEQNLNHDAMYWYRQDPGQGLRLIYYSQIVNDFQKGDIAEGYSVSREKKESFPLTVTSAQKNPTAFYLCASRTTPGYNQPQHFGDGTRLSIL.

The V gene is TRBV5-4, the J gene TRBJ1-2, with unresolved D. V lost 4 bases and J lost 3, with 16 bases in between. The CDR3 covers 15 residues. Germline lookup yields CDR1 SGHNT and CDR2 YYREEE (reference sequence). This chain's CDR3 is CASSAGPLEDYGYTF. CDR3 nucleotide sequence: TGTGCCAGCAGCGCGGGCCCCTTAGAAGACTATGGCTACACCTTC. Complete variable domain (other parts from reference TRBV5-4 and TRBJ1-2): ETGVTQSPTHLIKTRGQQVTLRCSSQSGHNTVSWYQQALGQGPQFIFQYYREEENGRGNFPPRFSGLQFPNYSSELNVNALELDDSALYLCASSAGPLEDYGYTFGSGTRLTVV.

The V and J genes are TRBV18 and TRBJ1-3, with no clear D. CDR3 length: 15 residues. V lost 1 base to trimming and J lost 0 bases, with 7 bases between them. Germline assignment: CDR1 KGHSH and CDR2 LQKENI. In DNA form, the CDR3 reads TGTGCCAGCTCACCACAGGGAGCCTCTGGAAACACCATATATTTT. This codes for CASSPQGASGNTIYF.

The chain is built from TRBV28 and TRBJ1-6; D possibly corresponds to TRBD1 (6 bases). V was trimmed by 2 bases and J by 8 bases, leaving 13 bases between them. CDR3 length: 15 residues. The V gene's germline CDR1 is MDHEN and CDR2 SYDVKM. The CDR3 is CASSLGQGLDSPLHF. Written as DNA, the CDR3 is TGTGCCAGCAGTTTAGGTCAGGGGTTGGATTCACCCCTCCACTTT.